This TCR beta chain was recorded in a study of metastatic and nonmetastatic thyroid tumors. Overall study context: Repertoires were compared across blood and tumor or nodule tissue from malignant and benign thyroid patients. Overall study findings and caveats: When malignant thyroid tumors were compared with benign nodules, TCR beta diversity was reportedly significantly higher in the malignant tumors. This held in both blood and tumor samples.

This clone was seen many times. Antigen unknown. There are 15 residues in the CDR3. The V end was cut by 2 bases, the J end by 0 bases, with 9 bases between. The germline V gene has CDR1 SGHVS and CDR2 FNYEAQ. Thyroid surgery was preceded by no treatment in any patient. Authors' processing steps: Construction of a distant-metastasis classifier for papillary thyroid cancer relied on CDR3 differences across clinicopathological groups. TCRdb re-analyzed the PCR reads through MiXCR. TCRdb, not the original authors, processed these V and J calls. Here the sample spans about 69,000 clones, 14% being singletons.

The source is a male donor with papillary thyroid cancer or a benign thyroid nodule (not recorded which). Some clones in this sample may be carry-over from other donors' samples. The chain uses TRBV7-6 and TRBJ2-3; unclear D gene. The source material was blood. DNA for the CDR3: TGTGCCAGCAGCTTAAACTCGGACAGCACAGATACGCAGTATTTT. Translation: CASSLNSDSTDTQYF.